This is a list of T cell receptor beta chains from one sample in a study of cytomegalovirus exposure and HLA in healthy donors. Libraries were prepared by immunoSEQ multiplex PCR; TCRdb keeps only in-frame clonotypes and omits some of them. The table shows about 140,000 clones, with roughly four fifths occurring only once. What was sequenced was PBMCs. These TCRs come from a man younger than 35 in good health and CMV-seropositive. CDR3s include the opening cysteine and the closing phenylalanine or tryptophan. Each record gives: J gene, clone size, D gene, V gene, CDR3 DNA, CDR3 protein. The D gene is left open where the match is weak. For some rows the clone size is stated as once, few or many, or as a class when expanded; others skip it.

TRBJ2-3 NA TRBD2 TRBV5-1 TGCGCCAGCAGCTTAGCGGGAGGAATAGATACGCAGTATTTT CASSLAGGIDTQYF
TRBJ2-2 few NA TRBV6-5 TGTGCCAGCAGTTACTCGGGGGGAAACACCGGGGAGCTGTTTTTT CASSYSGGNTGELFF
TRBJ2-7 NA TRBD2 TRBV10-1 TGCGCCAGCAGTGAGGGGACTAGTGACGAGCAGTACTTC CASSEGTSDEQYF
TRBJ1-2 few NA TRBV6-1 TGTGCCAGCAGCCCCCGGTCGGGTGACTATGGCTACACCTTC CASSPRSGDYGYTF
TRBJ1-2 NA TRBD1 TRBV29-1 TGCAGCGGAGGGACAGGGGTAGGCTACACCTTC CSGGTGVGYTF
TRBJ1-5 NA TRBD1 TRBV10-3 TGTGCCATCAGTGAGAGGGACAGACAGCCCCAGCATTTT CAISERDRQPQHF
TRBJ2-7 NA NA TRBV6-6 TGTGCCAGCAGTTACTCGCGTGGGGGCGAGCAGTACTTC CASSYSRGGEQYF
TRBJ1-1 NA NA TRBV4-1 TGCGCCAGCAGCCAAACAGGGAAGAACACTGAAGCTTTCTTT CASSQTGKNTEAFF
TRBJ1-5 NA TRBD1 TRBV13 TGTGCCAGCAGCTTGTCCCGGGACAGGAATCAGCCCCAGCATTTT CASSLSRDRNQPQHF
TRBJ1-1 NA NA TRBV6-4 TGTGCCAGCAGTGACTCTATGGGAGGGAACACTGAAGCTTTCTTT CASSDSMGGNTEAFF
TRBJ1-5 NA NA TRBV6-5 TGTGCCAGCAGCCTAAGACTGGATAGCAATCAGTCCCAGCATTTT CASSLRLDSNQSQHF
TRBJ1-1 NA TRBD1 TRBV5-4 TGTGCCAGCAGGCCCTGGGGCAGGGGGGCTAACACTGAAGCTTTCTTT CASRPWGRGANTEAFF
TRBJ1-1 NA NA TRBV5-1 TGCGCCAGCAGCTTGGGGGGGGTGGGAACTGAAGCTTTCTTT CASSLGGVGTEAFF
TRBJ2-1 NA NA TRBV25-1 TGTGCCAGCAGCCCCTCGAAGGCGGGGGCCTCTTACAATGAGCAGTTCTTC CASSPSKAGASYNEQFF